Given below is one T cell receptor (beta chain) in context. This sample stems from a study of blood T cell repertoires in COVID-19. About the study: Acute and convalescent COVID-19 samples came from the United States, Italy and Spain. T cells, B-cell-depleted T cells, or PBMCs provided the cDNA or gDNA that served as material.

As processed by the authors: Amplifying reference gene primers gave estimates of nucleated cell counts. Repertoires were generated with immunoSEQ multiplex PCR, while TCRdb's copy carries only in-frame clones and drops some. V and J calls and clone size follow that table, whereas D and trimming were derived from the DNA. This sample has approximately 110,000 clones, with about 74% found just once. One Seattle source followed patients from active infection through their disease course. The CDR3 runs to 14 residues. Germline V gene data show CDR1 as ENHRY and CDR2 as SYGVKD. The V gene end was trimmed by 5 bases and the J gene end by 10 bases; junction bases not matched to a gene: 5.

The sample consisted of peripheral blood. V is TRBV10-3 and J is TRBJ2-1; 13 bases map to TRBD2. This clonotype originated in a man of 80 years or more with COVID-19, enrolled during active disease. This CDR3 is CAISQGLAGWEQFF. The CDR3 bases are TGTGCCATCAGTCAGGGACTAGCGGGATGGGAGCAGTTCTTC.